Below are 5 T cell receptor beta chains sequenced from a single sample in a study of blood T cells in healthy people across ages. PCR was performed a second time for about 6 to 11 cycles using a sample-barcoded 5' primer and a J-beta primer mix. MiXCR, applied by TCRdb to the 5' RACE reads, yields one record per CDR3 protein. The sample holds some 710,000 distinct CDR3 sequences, around 45% seen once. Sequencing used blood. The receptors here all came from a man older than 75 in good health.

In this sample, this clonotype turned up many times. The chain carries TRBV13 and TRBJ2-3; 9 nucleotides line up with TRBD2. The CDR3 consists of 15 residues. CDR1 and CDR2 (germline): PRHDT, FYEKMQ (reference sequence). V lost 5 bases to trimming and J lost 3 bases; unmatched junction nucleotides: 6. The CDR3 coding sequence is TGTGCCAGCAGCCCCACAAGCGGGAGGACAGATACGCAGTATTTT. This sequence encodes CASSPTSGRTDTQYF.

This clonotype was seen only a few times. The chain recombines TRBV27 with TRBJ1-5; 9 bases are a match to TRBD1. Trimming removed 2 bases from V and 6 bases from J; junction bases left unmatched: 5. The V gene's germline CDR1 is MNHEY and CDR2 SMNVEV (reference sequence). The CDR3 extends over 15 amino acids. This CDR3 reads CASSLGTGNSQPQHF. DNA for the CDR3: TGTGCCAGCAGTTTAGGGACAGGGAACAGTCAGCCCCAGCATTTT.

This clonotype appeared many times. CDR3 residues: CATGRPTAGNTIYF. DNA of the CDR3: TGTGCCACCGGGAGGCCCACGGCTGGAAACACCATATATTTT. The chain combines TRBV6-2 or TRBV6-3 with TRBJ1-3; D call uncertain. Trimming took off 10 bases at V and 2 bases at J, with 15 bases between the two ends. Germline V lookup: CDR1 MNHEY, CDR2 SVGEGT. The CDR3 contains 14 residues.

The V and J genes are TRBV7-2 and TRBJ2-5; 10 positions match TRBD2. Germline V CDR1 and CDR2: SGHTA, FQGNSA. The CDR3 runs 15 residues. J lost 7 bases, V lost 5 bases, and 10 bases had no gene match. CDR3 loop: CASSPPSGSKGTQYF. CDR3 nucleotide sequence: TGTGCCAGCAGCCCCCCTAGCGGGAGCAAGGGGACCCAGTACTTC.

V usage is TRBV10-3 and J usage is TRBJ2-4; D uncertain. V was pared by 4 bases and J by 3 bases, with 13 bases between. The CDR3 is 15 amino acids. The germline CDR1 and CDR2 sequences are ENHRY and SYGVKD. The CDR3 region is CAISGNRVGKNIQYF. The CDR3 DNA sequence: TGTGCCATCAGTGGGAACAGAGTAGGCAAAAACATTCAGTACTTC.